Each of the 24 T cell receptor beta chains below was sequenced from the same sample in a study of blood T cell repertoires in COVID-19. TCRdb keeps only in-frame clones here, not all; method: immunoSEQ multiplex PCR. Of more than 200,000 clones in the sample, around 88% were seen once. Sequenced sample: peripheral blood. Receptor source: a man older than 75 with acute or convalescent COVID-19.

The chain couples TRBV4-3 to TRBJ1-2; D call uncertain. The germline V and J ends were trimmed by 5 bases and 0 bases, with 10 bases remaining between them. This CDR3 comprises 14 residues. Germline V gene data show CDR1 as LGHNA and CDR2 as YSLEER. For the CDR3, the DNA is TGCGCCAGCAGCAAGGGAGCCTCTAACTATGGCTACACCTTC. It is translated as CASSKGASNYGYTF.

The chain carries TRBV5-1 and TRBJ2-7, with TRBD1 matching 10 bases. The CDR3 contains 16 residues. Trimming cost V 1 base and J 4 bases; bases outside gene matches: 8. Germline V gene sequence: CDR1 SGHRS, CDR2 YFSETQ. CDR3: CASSLTGGQGMYEQYF. In nucleotides, the CDR3 is TGCGCCAGCAGCTTGACCGGGGGACAGGGGATGTACGAGCAGTACTTC.

The genes are TRBV5-1 and TRBJ1-1; TRBD1 is a possible D gene (6 bases). V lost 1 base to trimming and J lost 5 bases, with 12 bases between them. The CDR3 totals 14 residues. Germline lookup yields CDR1 SGHRS and CDR2 YFSETQ. The CDR3 region has the DNA TGCGCCAGCAGCTTGAAGGGGGAGGGAACTGAAGCTTTCTTT. Residues: CASSLKGEGTEAFF.

The rearrangement links TRBV20-1 to TRBJ1-5; no definite D call. The germline gives CDR1 DFQATT, CDR2 SNEGSKA (reference sequence). The CDR3 has 13 amino acids. V was cut by 3 bases and J by 3 bases, with 9 bases left in between. The CDR3 DNA follows: TGCAGTGCTAGTCTACAGCACAATCAGCCCCAGCATTTT. It yields the protein CSASLQHNQPQHF.

The chain has TRBV9 and TRBJ1-1, with D perhaps matching TRBD1 (6 bases). Germline lookup yields CDR1 SGDLS and CDR2 YYNGEE. The length of the CDR3 is 12 residues. The V end lost 0 bases, the J end lost 10 bases, and 10 bases lay between the germline ends. As DNA, the CDR3 is TGTGCCAGCAGCGTAGATGGGGGCATAGCTTTCTTT. This codes for CASSVDGGIAFF. Based on the CDR3 plus reference TRBV9 and TRBJ1-1, the full variable domain is DSGVTQTPKHLITATGQRVTLRCSPRSGDLSVYWYQQSLDQGLQFLIQYYNGEERAKGNILERFSAQQFPDLHSELNLSSLELGDSALYFCASSVDGGIAFFGQGTRLTVV.

This clone was counted a single time. The CDR3 reads CASSRLQGINYGYTF. The CDR3 nucleotides are TGTGCCAGCAGCCGCTTACAGGGGATAAACTATGGCTACACCTTC. The chain carries TRBV3-1 (or the pseudogene TRBV3-2) and TRBJ1-2; 7 bases are a match to TRBD1. There are 15 residues in the CDR3. V lost 4 bases and J lost 2; bases outside the gene matches: 7. CDR1 LGHDT and CDR2 YNNKEL come from the germline V gene (reference sequence).

J is TRBJ1-1 and V is TRBV5-1; no definite D call. V lost 1 base and J lost 0, with 7 bases in between. The CDR3 has 14 amino acids. Germline CDR1 is SGHRS and CDR2 is YFSETQ. The DNA for the CDR3 is TGCGCCAGCAGCTTGTCAACGGTGAACACTGAAGCTTTCTTT. Its translation is CASSLSTVNTEAFF.

This chain joins TRBV5-5 and TRBJ2-1; TRBD2 agrees at 13 bases. This CDR3 spans 15 amino acids. V shed 4 bases, J shed 7 bases, and the junction held 5 bases outside the gene matches. Germline V lookup: CDR1 SGHKS, CDR2 YYEKEE (reference sequence). The CDR3: CASSPWTSGSNEQFF. The CDR3 DNA sequence: TGTGCCAGCAGCCCCTGGACTAGCGGGAGTAATGAGCAGTTCTTC.

The chain is built from TRBV7-2 and TRBJ1-1; 7 nucleotides line up with TRBD1. In germline, CDR1 is SGHTA, CDR2 FQGNSA. The CDR3 runs to 14 residues. The trim removed 5 bases at V and 4 bases at J, leaving 7 bases unmatched. This CDR3 is CASSPSGGRTEAFF. CDR3 sequence (DNA): TGTGCCAGCAGCCCTTCAGGGGGTCGCACTGAAGCTTTCTTT.

V and J are TRBV5-1 and TRBJ2-7; TRBD1 agrees at 7 bases. With 3 bases clipped from V and 3 bases from J, the junction kept 9 bases outside the gene matches. CDR1 is SGHRS, CDR2 YFSETQ, per germline. This CDR3 is 15 amino acids long. CDR3 sequence: CASSSTGTASYEQYF. CDR3 nucleotide sequence: TGCGCCAGCAGCTCGACCGGGACAGCGAGCTACGAGCAGTACTTC. The full variable domain, its missing parts supplied by reference TRBV5-1 and TRBJ2-7, is KAGVTQTPRYLIKTRGQQVTLSCSPISGHRSVSWYQQTPGQGLQFLFEYFSETQRNKGNFPGRFSGRQFSNSRSEMNVSTLELGDSALYLCASSSTGTASYEQYFGPGTRLTVT.

The rearrangement joins TRBV15 to TRBJ1-5, with unresolved D. The CDR3 length is 15 residues. V was shortened by 0 bases and J by 5 bases, with 11 bases between the two germline ends. The germline V gene encodes CDR1 LNHNV and CDR2 YYDKDF (reference sequence). CDR3 protein: CATSRDWRAHQPQHF. The CDR3 nucleotides are TGTGCCACCAGCAGAGATTGGAGAGCCCATCAGCCCCAGCATTTT.

This chain joins TRBV5-1 and TRBJ1-3, with 7 bases matching TRBD1. V shed 7 bases and J 1 base; nucleotides not matched to a gene: 5. Germline CDR1 and CDR2: SGHRS and YFSETQ. This CDR3 is built from 14 residues. The CDR3 protein is CASAPTGSGNTIYF. As DNA, the CDR3 is TGCGCCAGCGCCCCGACAGGGTCTGGAAACACCATATATTTT. The variable domain in full, with the rest retrieved from reference TRBV5-1 and TRBJ1-3, is KAGVTQTPRYLIKTRGQQVTLSCSPISGHRSVSWYQQTPGQGLQFLFEYFSETQRNKGNFPGRFSGRQFSNSRSEMNVSTLELGDSALYLCASAPTGSGNTIYFGEGSWLTVV.

The chain is built from TRBV11-2 and TRBJ2-1; 13 bases align to TRBD2. In germline, CDR1 is SGHAT, CDR2 FQNNGV. The CDR3 loop spans 16 amino acids. V lost 5 bases to trimming and J lost 6 bases; unmatched junction nucleotides: 7. CDR3 nucleotide sequence: TGTGCCAGCAGCCCTCCGGGACTAGCGGGGCTCAATGAGCAGTTCTTC. Translation: CASSPPGLAGLNEQFF.

The rearrangement uses TRBV4-1 and TRBJ2-7; 10 bases fit TRBD1. Germline V gives CDR1 MGHRA, CDR2 YSYEKL. The CDR3 loop spans 15 amino acids. V shed 4 bases and J 6 bases; nucleotides not matched to a gene: 9. CDR3 loop: CASSLDRDRGTEQYF. CDR3 sequence (DNA): TGCGCCAGCAGCCTCGACCGGGACAGGGGTACCGAGCAGTACTTC.

The chain employs TRBV7-3 and TRBJ2-2; 10 nucleotides line up with TRBD2. CDR3 length: 18 amino acids. Germline V gene lookup returns CDR1 SGHTA and CDR2 FQGTGA. Trimming at V came to 0 bases and at J to 4 bases, leaving 8 bases not matched to a gene. DNA for the CDR3: TGTGCCAGCAGCTTAACACCCAGCGGGGGGGTTAGCACCGGGGAGCTGTTTTTT. Its translation is CASSLTPSGGVSTGELFF.

The V and J genes are TRBV5-8 and TRBJ2-2; TRBD1 aligns across 10 bases. Germline assignment: CDR1 SGHTS and CDR2 YDEGEE. With 1 base clipped from V and 5 bases from J, the junction kept 2 bases outside the gene matches. The CDR3 covers 15 residues. CDR3 sequence: CASSLWDRGTGELFF. Written as DNA, the CDR3 is TGTGCCAGCAGCTTGTGGGACAGGGGAACCGGGGAGCTGTTTTTT. Together with reference TRBV5-8 and TRBJ2-2, the CDR3 gives the full variable domain: EAGVTQSPTHLIKTRGQQATLRCSPISGHTSVYWYQQALGLGLQFLLWYDEGEERNRGNFPPRFSGRQFPNYSSELNVNALELEDSALYLCASSLWDRGTGELFFGEGSRLTVL.

Details on this clone: Other DNA variants within this sample encode the same CDR3. CDR3 coding DNA: TGTGCCAGCAGCTTGGCGCAGGGGACGCAGCCCCAGCATTTT. Its protein is CASSLAQGTQPQHF. This rearrangement joins TRBV5-8 to TRBJ1-5, with a possible D match to TRBD1 (6 bases). The V end lost 0 bases, the J end lost 7 bases, and 11 bases lay between the germline ends. Per germline, CDR1 SGHTS and CDR2 YDEGEE. The CDR3 totals 14 residues.

This chain links TRBV28 with TRBJ1-6; possibly TRBD1 for D (6 bases). CDR1 is MDHEN and CDR2 is SYDVKM in the germline V gene. This CDR3 contains 16 residues. Trimming stripped 10 bases from V and 8 bases from J, with 24 bases between. CDR3 DNA sequence: TGTGCCACGAAGGGGACACCAAGCGAACTATATTCACCCCTCCACTTT. Translation: CATKGTPSELYSPLHF.

This clone appeared a single time. This chain uses TRBV11-1 with TRBJ2-3, with TRBD1 matching over 7 bases. V shed 2 bases and J 6 bases; nucleotides not matched to a gene: 11. Germline CDR1 reads SGHAT; CDR2 reads FQDESV (reference sequence). The CDR3 loop spans 16 amino acids. The CDR3: CASSLRNRGLFDTQYF. DNA for the CDR3: TGTGCCAGCAGCTTAAGGAACAGGGGCTTGTTCGATACGCAGTATTTT.

The rearrangement joins TRBV7-4 to TRBJ1-4; 7 bases map to TRBD1. The CDR3 is made up of 14 amino acids. The V gene end was trimmed by 3 bases and the J gene end by 8 bases; junction bases not matched to a gene: 6. CDR1 and CDR2 (germline): SGHVT, SQSDAQ. The CDR3 DNA follows: TGTGCCAGCAGCTTCGGGACAGTTAGGGAAAAACTGTTTTTT. Protein sequence: CASSFGTVREKLFF.

The V and J genes are TRBV19 and TRBJ1-2; 8 bases match TRBD1. Germline trimming cut 6 bases from V and 4 bases from J; bases unmatched to any gene: 10. Germline V gives CDR1 LNHDA, CDR2 SQIVND (reference sequence). The CDR3 consists of 15 residues. The CDR3 sequence is CASRLPGQDLYGYTF. In DNA, the CDR3 is TGTGCCAGTAGACTCCCGGGACAGGACCTCTATGGCTACACCTTC.

The chain recombines TRBV9 with TRBJ2-5; 8 bases map to TRBD2. The J segment lost 1 base and the V segment lost 0 bases, leaving 8 bases of the junction unmatched. CDR3 length: 17 residues. The germline V gene encodes CDR1 SGDLS and CDR2 YYNGEE. The CDR3 DNA is TGTGCCAGCAGCGTAGGAAAACCGGGAGGGCCCCAAGAGACCCAGTACTTC. This encodes CASSVGKPGGPQETQYF.

CDR3 in DNA: TGTGCCACCCGGACAGTTTATAATGAAAAACTGTTTTTT. Translating gives CATRTVYNEKLFF. This rearrangement joins TRBV6-5 to TRBJ1-4; possibly TRBD1 for D (6 bases). The germline CDR1 and CDR2 sequences are MNHEY and SVGAGI. The V end was cut by 10 bases, the J end by 4 bases, with 13 bases between. This CDR3 comprises 13 residues.

The chain has TRBV7-2 and TRBJ1-6; weak D call: TRBD1 (6 bases). Germline CDR1 is SGHTA and CDR2 is FQGNSA. The CDR3 is made up of 17 amino acids. The V and J ends lost 3 bases and 4 bases respectively, with 16 bases between them. CDR3 region: CASSFTPDRLYNSPLHF. The CDR3 DNA follows: TGTGCCAGCAGCTTTACCCCCGACAGGCTGTATAATTCACCCCTCCACTTT.